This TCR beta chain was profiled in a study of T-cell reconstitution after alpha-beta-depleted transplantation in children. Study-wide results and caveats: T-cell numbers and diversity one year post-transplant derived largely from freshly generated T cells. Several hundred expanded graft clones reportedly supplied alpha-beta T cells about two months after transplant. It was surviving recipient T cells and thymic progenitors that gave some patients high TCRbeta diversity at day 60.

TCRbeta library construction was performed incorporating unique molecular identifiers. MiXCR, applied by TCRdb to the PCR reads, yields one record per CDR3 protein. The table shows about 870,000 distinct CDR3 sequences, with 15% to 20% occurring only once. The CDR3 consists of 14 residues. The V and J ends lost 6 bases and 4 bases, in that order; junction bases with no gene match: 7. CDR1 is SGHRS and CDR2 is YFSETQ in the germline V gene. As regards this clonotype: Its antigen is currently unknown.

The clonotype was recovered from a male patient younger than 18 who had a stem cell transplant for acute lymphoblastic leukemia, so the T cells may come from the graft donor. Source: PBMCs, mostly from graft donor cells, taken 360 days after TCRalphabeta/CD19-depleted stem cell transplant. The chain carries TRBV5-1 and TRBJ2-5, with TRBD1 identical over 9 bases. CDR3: CASTTGGASETQYF. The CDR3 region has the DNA TGCGCCAGCACCACAGGGGGCGCATCAGAGACCCAGTACTTC.